Below, 9 T cell receptor beta chains from the same sample are listed, as sequenced in a study of T cell responses to AZD1222 COVID-19 vaccine. Assay: immunoSEQ multiplex PCR; the TCRdb copy retains only in-frame clones and omits some. The table has some 140,000 clones, roughly 90% seen once. Sequenced here: peripheral blood, sampled on day 0 of AZD1222 vaccination. These receptors came from an adult in good health.

This clone appeared once. The rearrangement links TRBV7-6 to TRBJ2-7; D is ambiguous. V lost 5 bases, J lost 0 bases, and 14 bases lay in between. This CDR3 contains 15 residues. Germline V gene lookup returns CDR1 SGHVS and CDR2 FNYEAQ. CDR3 bases: TGTGCCAGCAGCCCCTTGACATCACTCTCCTACGAGCAGTACTTC. It codes for CASSPLTSLSYEQYF. The complete variable domain, with remaining parts taken from reference TRBV7-6 and TRBJ2-7, reads GAGVSQSPRYKVTKRGQDVALRCDPISGHVSLYWYRQALGQGPEFLTYFNYEAQQDKSGLPNDRFSAERPEGSISTLTIQRTEQRDSAMYRCASSPLTSLSYEQYFGPGTRLTVT.

The gene calls are TRBV29-1 and TRBJ1-1; D gene uncertain. Germline CDR1 reads SQVTM; CDR2 reads ANQGSEA. Trimming left V 8 bases short and J 2 bases short, with 18 bases between. This CDR3 contains 14 residues. CDR3 nucleotide sequence: TGCAGCTTGACAAGGGTTAATGGCAACACTGAAGCTTTCTTT. Translated: CSLTRVNGNTEAFF. The variable domain in full, with the rest retrieved from reference TRBV29-1 and TRBJ1-1, is SAVISQKPSRDICQRGTSLTIQCQVDSQVTMMFWYRQQPGQSLTLIATANQGSEATYESGFVIDKFPISRPNLTFSTLTVSNMSPEDSSIYLCSLTRVNGNTEAFFGQGTRLTVV.

This clone has just one count. V gene TRBV11-2 combines with J gene TRBJ2-7; 10 bases agree with TRBD2. CDR1 is SGHAT, CDR2 FQNNGV, per germline. The CDR3 runs to 14 residues. V shed 5 bases and J 3 bases; nucleotides not matched to a gene: 4. CDR3 in amino acids: CASSGLAGVYEQYF. Here the CDR3 DNA reads TGTGCCAGCAGCGGGCTAGCGGGAGTCTACGAGCAGTACTTC.

This clone was seen only once. The genes are TRBV11-1 and TRBJ1-6, with 10 bases aligning to TRBD1. Losses at the gene ends were 5 bases for V and 7 bases for J; bases not matched to a gene: 5. There are 15 residues in the CDR3. CDR1 SGHAT and CDR2 FQDESV come from the germline V gene (reference sequence). As DNA, the CDR3 is TGTGCCAGCAGCAGACAGGGGGCGCGGAATTCACCCCTCCACTTT. Amino acids: CASSRQGARNSPLHF.

The chain carries TRBV6-4 and TRBJ2-1, with unresolved D. V dropped 3 bases and J dropped 6 bases, with 15 bases sitting between them. The CDR3 covers 15 residues. Germline V gives CDR1 MRHNA, CDR2 SNTAGT. DNA of the CDR3: TGTGCCAGCAGTGAGGGCTCCACAGCGCTCAATGAGCAGTTCTTC. It codes for CASSEGSTALNEQFF.

This clone occurred once. The gene calls are TRBV19 and TRBJ2-1, with 8 bases identical to TRBD2. This CDR3 contains 16 residues. J gave up 6 bases and V 7 bases, and 14 bases lay outside the gene matches. In germline, CDR1 is LNHDA, CDR2 SQIVND (reference sequence). The DNA for the CDR3 is TGTGCCAGTACCAAAACCGGGACTAGTCTTGTCAATGAGCAGTTCTTC. Its protein is CASTKTGTSLVNEQFF.

The chain has TRBV19 and TRBJ2-1; TRBD2 matches 11 bases. After removal of 2 bases from V and 3 bases from J, the junction contained 3 bases not matched to a gene. The CDR3 length is 16 residues. CDR1 is LNHDA and CDR2 is SQIVND in the germline V gene (reference sequence). Here the CDR3 DNA reads TGTGCCAGTAGTATACCGGGACTAGCGGTCTACAATGAGCAGTTCTTC. This sequence encodes CASSIPGLAVYNEQFF.

J is TRBJ1-1 and V is TRBV6-5; no definite D call. In germline, CDR1 is MNHEY, CDR2 SVGAGI. V was pared by 5 bases and J by 1 base, with 11 bases between. This CDR3 contains 14 residues. The CDR3 sequence is CASSRPEGNTEAFF. In nucleotides, the CDR3 is TGTGCCAGCAGTCGTCCTGAGGGGAACACTGAAGCTTTCTTT.

CDR3 in DNA: TGCAGCGTTGAATACAAACTACAGTACGAGTTATCTGCAGTCTATGGCTACACCTTC. As protein: CSVEYKLQYELSAVYGYTF. The chain has TRBV29-1 and TRBJ1-2; D is unresolved. The CDR3 totals 19 residues. Trimming took 2 bases from V and 4 from J, leaving 29 bases between them. Germline loops: CDR1 SQVTM, CDR2 ANQGSEA. The variable domain in full, with the rest retrieved from reference TRBV29-1 and TRBJ1-2, is SAVISQKPSRDICQRGTSLTIQCQVDSQVTMMFWYRQQPGQSLTLIATANQGSEATYESGFVIDKFPISRPNLTFSTLTVSNMSPEDSSIYLCSVEYKLQYELSAVYGYTFGSGTRLTVV.